The T cell receptor beta chain described here comes from a study of T-cell memory formation after mild COVID-19. This clonotype was picked up a small number of times. The CDR3 consists of 14 residues. V was clipped by 1 base and J by 5 bases; unmatched bases: 5. Germline V gives CDR1 KGHSH, CDR2 LQKENI. From the 5' RACE reads, TCRdb called clonotypes with MiXCR, one entry per CDR3 protein. The sample contains about 430,000 distinct CDR3 sequences, 20% to 25% of which appear only once. The rearrangement uses TRBV18 and TRBJ2-7; 7 bases are shared with TRBD1. Sequences were obtained from PBMCs or a T cell subset sorted from them (not recorded which). This clonotype originated in an adult woman who had mild COVID-19 (a few samples of this study predate the infection). Cell type and time point are not known. The CDR3, as DNA: TGTGCCAGCTCACCACGGGCAGGGGGTGACGAGCAGTACTTC. Amino acids: CASSPRAGGDEQYF.